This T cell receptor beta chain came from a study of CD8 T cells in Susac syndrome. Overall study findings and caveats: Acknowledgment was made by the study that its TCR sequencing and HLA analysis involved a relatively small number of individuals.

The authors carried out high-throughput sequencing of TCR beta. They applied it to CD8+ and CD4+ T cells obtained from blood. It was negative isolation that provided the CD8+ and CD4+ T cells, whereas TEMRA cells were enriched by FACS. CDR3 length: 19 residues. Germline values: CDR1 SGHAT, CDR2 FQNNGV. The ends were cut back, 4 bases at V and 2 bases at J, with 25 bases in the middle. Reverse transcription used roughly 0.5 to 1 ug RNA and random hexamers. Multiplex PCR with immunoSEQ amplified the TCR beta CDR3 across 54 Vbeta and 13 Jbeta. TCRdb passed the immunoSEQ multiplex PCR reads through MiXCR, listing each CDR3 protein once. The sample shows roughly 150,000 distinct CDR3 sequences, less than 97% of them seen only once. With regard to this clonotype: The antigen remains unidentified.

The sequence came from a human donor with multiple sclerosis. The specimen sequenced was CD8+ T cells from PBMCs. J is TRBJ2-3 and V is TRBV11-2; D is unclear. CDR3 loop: CASSSTHKAFSRFTDTQYF. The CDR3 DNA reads TGTGCCAGCAGCTCAACCCACAAGGCCTTCAGTCGGTTCACAGATACGCAGTATTTT.